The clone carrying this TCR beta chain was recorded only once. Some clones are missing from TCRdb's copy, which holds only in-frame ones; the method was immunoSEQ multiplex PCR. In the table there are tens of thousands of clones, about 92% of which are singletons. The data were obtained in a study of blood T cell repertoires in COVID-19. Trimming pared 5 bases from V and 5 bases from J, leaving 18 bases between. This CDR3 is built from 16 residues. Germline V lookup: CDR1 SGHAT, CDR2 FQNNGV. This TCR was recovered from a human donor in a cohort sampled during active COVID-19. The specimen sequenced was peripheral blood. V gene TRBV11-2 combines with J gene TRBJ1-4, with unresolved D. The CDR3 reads CASSPLGYPSNEKLFF. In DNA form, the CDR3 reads TGTGCCAGCAGCCCCCTAGGGTACCCTAGCAATGAAAAACTGTTTTTT.